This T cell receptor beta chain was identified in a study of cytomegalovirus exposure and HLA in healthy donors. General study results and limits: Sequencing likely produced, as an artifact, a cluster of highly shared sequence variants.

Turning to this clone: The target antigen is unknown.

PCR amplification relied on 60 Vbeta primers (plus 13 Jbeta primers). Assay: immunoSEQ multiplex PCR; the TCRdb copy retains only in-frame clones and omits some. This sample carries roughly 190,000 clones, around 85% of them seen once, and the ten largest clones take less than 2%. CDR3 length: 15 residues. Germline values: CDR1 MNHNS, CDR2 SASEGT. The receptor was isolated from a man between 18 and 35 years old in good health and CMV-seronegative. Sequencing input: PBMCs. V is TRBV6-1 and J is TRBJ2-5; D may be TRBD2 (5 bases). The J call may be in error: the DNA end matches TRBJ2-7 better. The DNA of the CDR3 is TGTGCCAGCAGTGAAGGTGTAGGTGAGGGCTACGAGCAGTACTTC. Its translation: CASSEGVGEGYEQYF.